This T cell receptor (beta chain) appears in the sequencing data of a study of CXCR3-negative and CXCR3-positive naive CD8 T cells. Overall study findings and caveats: Higher TRB CDR3 hydrophobicity marked CXCR3-positive naive cells relative to CXCR3-negative naive cells. Cryopreserved cells partially lost CXCR3 expression, and fresh PBMCs were used in most assays. Naive subsets showed comparable surface CD5, and TCR interaction strength was also inferred from TRB CDR3 physicochemistry.

The TRB libraries of cDNA were built by UMI-labeled 5' RACE. From the 5' RACE reads, TCRdb lists one entry per CDR3 protein and no DNA. This sample lists 85,000 to 90,000 distinct CDR3 sequences; its ten largest clones have roughly 0.89%. Concerning this clonotype: Its cognate antigen is unknown.

This clonotype was sampled from a human donor in good health. Some clones in this sample may be carry-over from other donors' samples. The sample consisted of naive CXCR3+ CD8+ T cells from blood. Subset described: CD45RO-CCR7+CD27+CD95- naive CD8+ T cells expressing CXCR3 (TNR3+).

This CDR3 reads CASSYFNGESTDTQYF. The chain employs TRBV27 and TRBJ2-3. The length of the CDR3 is 16 residues. Per germline, CDR1 MNHEY and CDR2 SMNVEV (reference sequence).